A selection of T cell receptor beta chains follows, all from one sample in a study of blood T cells in healthy people across ages. MiXCR, run by TCRdb on the 5' RACE reads, gives a single entry per CDR3 protein. The data contain some 1.8 million distinct CDR3 sequences, about 39% of them seen just once; the ten biggest clones take up 23%. The material sequenced was blood. Every receptor here comes from a human donor in good health. Both conserved end residues are part of each CDR3. The D gene is left open where the match is weak. Some rows mark clone size as missing; the rest say once, few, many or name a class of expanded clone.

v_call: TRBV20-1; d_call: TRBD2; j_call: TRBJ2-1; clone_size: few; cdr3_aa: CSARDPGGAGNEQFF; cdr3_nt: TGCAGTGCTAGAGATCCGGGGGGGGCCGGCAATGAGCAGTTCTTC
v_call: TRBV12-3/TRBV12-4; d_call: TRBD2; j_call: TRBJ2-7; clone_size: -; cdr3_aa: CASSQLLAGGLNEQYF; cdr3_nt: TGTGCCAGCAGCCAATTACTAGCGGGGGGGCTCAACGAGCAGTACTTC
v_call: TRBV4-3; d_call: -; j_call: TRBJ1-2; clone_size: few; cdr3_aa: CASSQDIGQNSYGYTF; cdr3_nt: TGCGCCAGCAGCCAAGATATAGGCCAGAACAGCTATGGCTACACCTTC
v_call: TRBV4-2; d_call: -; j_call: TRBJ1-2; clone_size: -; cdr3_aa: CASSQVRGYSINYGYTF; cdr3_nt: TGTGCCAGCAGCCAAGTCCGGGGGTATTCTATTAACTATGGCTACACCTTC
v_call: TRBV14; d_call: -; j_call: TRBJ2-3; clone_size: -; cdr3_aa: CASSQIGPDTQYF; cdr3_nt: TGTGCCAGCAGCCAAATTGGCCCAGATACGCAGTATTTT
v_call: TRBV4-3; d_call: -; j_call: TRBJ1-4; clone_size: few; cdr3_aa: CASSQEGGHTNEKLFF; cdr3_nt: TGCGCCAGCAGCCAAGAAGGGGGGCATACTAATGAAAAACTGTTTTTT
v_call: TRBV11-2; d_call: -; j_call: TRBJ1-2; clone_size: -; cdr3_aa: CASSLDKGLYGYTF; cdr3_nt: TGTGCCAGCAGCTTAGACAAAGGCCTCTATGGCTACACCTTC
v_call: TRBV6-6; d_call: -; j_call: TRBJ1-6; clone_size: -; cdr3_aa: CASRWGNSPLHF; cdr3_nt: TGTGCCAGCAGGTGGGGTAATTCACCCCTCCACTTT
v_call: TRBV28; d_call: -; j_call: TRBJ2-1; clone_size: -; cdr3_aa: CASSPHRWDNEQFF; cdr3_nt: TGTGCCAGCAGCCCACATCGGTGGGACAATGAGCAGTTCTTC
v_call: TRBV6-2/TRBV6-3; d_call: -; j_call: TRBJ2-1; clone_size: -; cdr3_aa: CASKIQAYNEQFF; cdr3_nt: TGTGCCAGCAAAATCCAGGCCTACAATGAGCAGTTCTTC
v_call: TRBV27; d_call: -; j_call: TRBJ1-1; clone_size: once; cdr3_aa: CASSLSHRATEAFF; cdr3_nt: TGTGCCAGCAGTTTAAGCCACAGGGCTACTGAAGCTTTCTTT
v_call: TRBV12-3/TRBV12-4; d_call: -; j_call: TRBJ2-5; clone_size: few; cdr3_aa: CASSPFLETQYF; cdr3_nt: TGTGCCAGCAGTCCTTTTTTAGAGACCCAGTACTTC
v_call: TRBV24-1; d_call: -; j_call: TRBJ1-5; clone_size: few; cdr3_aa: CATSGDGNQPQHF; cdr3_nt: TGTGCCACGTCGGGGGATGGCAATCAGCCCCAGCATTTT
v_call: TRBV4-3; d_call: -; j_call: TRBJ1-2; clone_size: -; cdr3_aa: CASSQDVRTVGYTF; cdr3_nt: TGCGCCAGCAGCCAAGATGTCAGGACAGTTGGCTACACCTTC
v_call: TRBV12-3/TRBV12-4; d_call: -; j_call: TRBJ1-4; clone_size: -; cdr3_aa: CASSFRGAEKLFF; cdr3_nt: TGTGCCAGCAGTTTTAGGGGCGCTGAAAAACTGTTTTTT
v_call: TRBV29-1; d_call: TRBD1; j_call: TRBJ1-3; clone_size: -; cdr3_aa: CSVSGTGSPGNTIYF; cdr3_nt: TGCAGCGTTTCCGGGACAGGTTCACCGGGAAACACCATATATTTT
v_call: TRBV29-1; d_call: -; j_call: TRBJ2-3; clone_size: -; cdr3_aa: CSVAGLADTDTQYF; cdr3_nt: TGCAGCGTCGCAGGACTGGCGGATACAGATACGCAGTATTTT
v_call: TRBV5-1; d_call: -; j_call: TRBJ1-2; clone_size: -; cdr3_aa: CASSRDPLDYGYTF; cdr3_nt: TGCGCCAGCAGCAGAGACCCGCTTGACTATGGCTACACCTTC
v_call: TRBV9; d_call: TRBD1; j_call: TRBJ2-1; clone_size: -; cdr3_aa: CASRPGQGTNEQFF; cdr3_nt: TGTGCCAGCAGACCGGGACAGGGGACGAATGAGCAGTTCTTC
v_call: TRBV12-3/TRBV12-4; d_call: -; j_call: TRBJ2-7; clone_size: many; cdr3_aa: CASKLGQEQYF; cdr3_nt: TGTGCCAGCAAATTAGGACAGGAGCAGTACTTC
v_call: TRBV9; d_call: TRBD2; j_call: TRBJ2-1; clone_size: -; cdr3_aa: CASSPRGAGGLLYDEQFF; cdr3_nt: TGTGCCAGCAGCCCCCGAGGAGCGGGGGGGCTTTTGTACGATGAGCAGTTCTTC
v_call: TRBV6-1; d_call: -; j_call: TRBJ2-1; clone_size: -; cdr3_aa: CASSYRDLSYNEQFF; cdr3_nt: TGTGCCAGCAGTTATCGGGATTTATCCTACAATGAGCAGTTCTTC
v_call: TRBV4-3; d_call: -; j_call: TRBJ2-3; clone_size: -; cdr3_aa: CASSPLPSEGFTDTQYF; cdr3_nt: TGCGCCAGCAGCCCATTACCTAGCGAGGGCTTCACAGATACGCAGTATTTT
v_call: TRBV20-1; d_call: TRBD2; j_call: TRBJ2-1; clone_size: -; cdr3_aa: CSARPEGRGREFF; cdr3_nt: TGCAGTGCTAGACCTGAGGGGAGGGGCCGTGAGTTCTTC
v_call: TRBV5-1; d_call: -; j_call: TRBJ1-6; clone_size: -; cdr3_aa: CASSQLGTLMLRDSPLHF; cdr3_nt: TGCGCCAGCAGCCAGCTCGGGACGTTGATGCTTCGGGATTCACCCCTCCACTTT
v_call: TRBV29-1; d_call: -; j_call: TRBJ2-1; clone_size: few; cdr3_aa: CSVERSRPNEQFF; cdr3_nt: TGCAGCGTTGAACGATCTAGACCCAATGAGCAGTTCTTC
v_call: TRBV6-5; d_call: -; j_call: TRBJ1-5; clone_size: -; cdr3_aa: CASRPDGLTDQPQHF; cdr3_nt: TGTGCCAGCAGACCCGACGGACTAACCGATCAGCCCCAGCATTTT
v_call: TRBV29-1; d_call: -; j_call: TRBJ1-1; clone_size: -; cdr3_aa: CSVKRTAMNTEAFF; cdr3_nt: TGCAGCGTGAAAAGGACGGCCATGAACACTGAAGCTTTCTTT
v_call: TRBV20-1; d_call: -; j_call: TRBJ2-5; clone_size: few; cdr3_aa: CSAGETGAQETQYF; cdr3_nt: TGCAGTGCTGGCGAGACGGGGGCACAAGAGACCCAGTACTTC
v_call: TRBV11-2; d_call: TRBD1; j_call: TRBJ1-4; clone_size: -; cdr3_aa: CASSQVTGANEKLFF; cdr3_nt: TGTGCCAGCAGCCAAGTGACAGGGGCTAATGAAAAACTGTTTTTT
v_call: TRBV2; d_call: TRBD1; j_call: TRBJ1-2; clone_size: -; cdr3_aa: CASSGTGRDGYTF; cdr3_nt: TGTGCCAGCAGTGGGACAGGGCGAGATGGCTACACCTTC
v_call: TRBV4-3; d_call: -; j_call: TRBJ2-3; clone_size: few; cdr3_aa: CASSQQQRTGRFADTQYF; cdr3_nt: TGCGCCAGCAGCCAACAGCAACGGACCGGTAGATTTGCAGATACGCAGTATTTT
v_call: TRBV29-1; d_call: TRBD2; j_call: TRBJ2-7; clone_size: -; cdr3_aa: CSARGTSGSYEQYF; cdr3_nt: TGCAGCGCCAGGGGGACTAGCGGATCCTACGAGCAGTACTTC
v_call: TRBV4-3; d_call: -; j_call: TRBJ1-5; clone_size: -; cdr3_aa: CASSQDRWGRNQPRHF; cdr3_nt: TGCGCCAGCAGCCAAGATCGGTGGGGGCGGAATCAGCCCCGGCATTTT
v_call: TRBV6-6; d_call: TRBD1; j_call: TRBJ2-2; clone_size: few; cdr3_aa: CASSYAGTENTGELFF; cdr3_nt: TGTGCCAGCAGTTACGCCGGGACAGAGAACACCGGGGAGCTGTTTTTT
v_call: TRBV25-1; d_call: -; j_call: TRBJ1-2; clone_size: few; cdr3_aa: CASSQPEGSNYGYTF; cdr3_nt: TGTGCCAGCAGTCAACCGGAGGGATCCAACTATGGCTACACCTTC
v_call: TRBV20-1; d_call: TRBD1; j_call: TRBJ1-5; clone_size: once; cdr3_aa: CSASWRGPSNQPQHF; cdr3_nt: TGCAGTGCTAGCTGGAGGGGGCCTAGCAATCAGCCCCAGCATTTT
v_call: TRBV4-3; d_call: -; j_call: TRBJ1-4; clone_size: few; cdr3_aa: CASSQDPTGEKLFF; cdr3_nt: TGCGCCAGCAGCCAAGATCCAACGGGTGAGAAACTGTTTTTT
v_call: TRBV20-1; d_call: TRBD1; j_call: TRBJ2-7; clone_size: few; cdr3_aa: CSAYTRDRGYEQYF; cdr3_nt: TGCAGTGCTTACACTAGGGACAGGGGCTACGAGCAGTACTTC
v_call: TRBV4-1; d_call: -; j_call: TRBJ2-3; clone_size: -; cdr3_aa: CASSQESPGEFADTQYF; cdr3_nt: TGCGCCAGCAGCCAAGAAAGCCCAGGGGAATTTGCAGATACGCAGTATTTT
v_call: TRBV7-3; d_call: -; j_call: TRBJ2-1; clone_size: few; cdr3_aa: CASSSGGGRLFF; cdr3_nt: TGTGCCAGCAGCTCAGGTGGGGGGCGTCTGTTCTTC
v_call: TRBV9; d_call: -; j_call: TRBJ2-7; clone_size: -; cdr3_aa: CASSVVQPGSYEQYF; cdr3_nt: TGTGCCAGCAGCGTAGTACAACCCGGGAGCTACGAGCAGTACTTC
v_call: TRBV12-3/TRBV12-4; d_call: -; j_call: TRBJ1-1; clone_size: few; cdr3_aa: CASSFVRTNTEAFF; cdr3_nt: TGTGCCAGCAGTTTCGTCAGGACAAACACTGAAGCTTTCTTT
v_call: TRBV7-2; d_call: -; j_call: TRBJ2-7; clone_size: -; cdr3_aa: CASSADGYYEQYF; cdr3_nt: TGTGCCAGCAGCGCGGACGGATACTACGAGCAGTACTTC
v_call: TRBV28; d_call: TRBD1; j_call: TRBJ2-7; clone_size: few; cdr3_aa: CASSLTGGSVTYEQYF; cdr3_nt: TGTGCCAGCAGTCTCACAGGGGGATCCGTCACCTACGAGCAGTACTTC
v_call: TRBV20-1; d_call: -; j_call: TRBJ1-2; clone_size: -; cdr3_aa: CSARVPGTNYGYTF; cdr3_nt: TGCAGTGCTAGAGTACCCGGAACTAACTATGGCTACACCTTC
v_call: TRBV29-1; d_call: -; j_call: TRBJ2-1; clone_size: -; cdr3_aa: CSVEGGRNEQFF; cdr3_nt: TGCAGCGTTGAAGGGGGCCGCAATGAGCAGTTCTTC
v_call: TRBV6-2/TRBV6-3; d_call: TRBD1; j_call: TRBJ2-7; clone_size: few; cdr3_aa: CASSQWMLSVGTGGSSSYEQYF; cdr3_nt: TGTGCCAGCAGTCAATGGATGTTAAGCGTGGGGACAGGGGGCTCCAGCTCCTACGAGCAGTACTTC
v_call: TRBV29-1; d_call: TRBD1; j_call: TRBJ1-1; clone_size: -; cdr3_aa: CSVGTGRDTEAFF; cdr3_nt: TGCAGCGTTGGGACAGGGAGGGACACTGAAGCTTTCTTT
v_call: TRBV12-3/TRBV12-4; d_call: TRBD1; j_call: TRBJ1-6; clone_size: -; cdr3_aa: CASSGTGVISPLHF; cdr3_nt: TGTGCCAGCAGCGGGACAGGGGTTATTTCACCCCTCCACTTT
v_call: TRBV3-1; d_call: TRBD2; j_call: TRBJ2-7; clone_size: -; cdr3_aa: CASSLTSGGKYEQYF; cdr3_nt: TGTGCCAGCAGCCTGACTAGCGGGGGCAAGTACGAGCAGTACTTC
v_call: TRBV20-1; d_call: -; j_call: TRBJ2-3; clone_size: many; cdr3_aa: CSGRIEDTQYF; cdr3_nt: TGCAGTGGAAGAATAGAGGATACGCAGTATTTT
v_call: TRBV5-1; d_call: -; j_call: TRBJ2-1; clone_size: few; cdr3_aa: CASSFEGGLNEQFF; cdr3_nt: TGCGCCAGCAGCTTCGAGGGGGGGCTCAATGAGCAGTTCTTC
v_call: TRBV9; d_call: -; j_call: TRBJ2-1; clone_size: few; cdr3_aa: CASSALARRNEQFF; cdr3_nt: TGTGCCAGCAGCGCGCTAGCGAGGAGGAATGAGCAGTTCTTC
v_call: TRBV25-1; d_call: -; j_call: TRBJ2-7; clone_size: -; cdr3_aa: CASSKPGLDYEQYF; cdr3_nt: TGCGCCAGCAGCAAACCGGGACTGGATTACGAGCAGTACTTC
v_call: TRBV7-2; d_call: TRBD2; j_call: TRBJ2-3; clone_size: -; cdr3_aa: CASRNLAVDTQYF; cdr3_nt: TGTGCCAGCAGGAACCTAGCGGTAGATACGCAGTATTTT
v_call: TRBV4-3; d_call: -; j_call: TRBJ1-2; clone_size: -; cdr3_aa: CASSQDRGGYIGYTF; cdr3_nt: TGCGCCAGCAGCCAAGATAGAGGGGGGTACATCGGCTACACCTTC